This T cell receptor (beta chain) was sequenced for a study of cytomegalovirus exposure and HLA in healthy donors. This PCR relied on a set of 60 Vbeta primers and 13 Jbeta primers. TCRdb's copy holds only in-frame clones and misses some; the assay was immunoSEQ multiplex PCR. The sample yields roughly 98,000 clones, about three quarters seen once. The origin of this receptor is a man aged 40-55 years in good health and CMV-seronegative. The material sequenced was PBMCs.

The CDR3 protein is CASSHRVMGTMNTEAFF. CDR3 DNA sequence: TGTGCCAGCAGCCACAGGGTTATGGGGACTATGAACACTGAAGCTTTCTTT. The chain is built from TRBV5-4 and TRBJ1-1, with D possibly being TRBD1 (6 bases). The V gene's germline CDR1 is SGHNT and CDR2 YYREEE (reference sequence). Trimming stripped 4 bases from V and 0 bases from J, with 19 bases between. The CDR3 runs 17 residues.